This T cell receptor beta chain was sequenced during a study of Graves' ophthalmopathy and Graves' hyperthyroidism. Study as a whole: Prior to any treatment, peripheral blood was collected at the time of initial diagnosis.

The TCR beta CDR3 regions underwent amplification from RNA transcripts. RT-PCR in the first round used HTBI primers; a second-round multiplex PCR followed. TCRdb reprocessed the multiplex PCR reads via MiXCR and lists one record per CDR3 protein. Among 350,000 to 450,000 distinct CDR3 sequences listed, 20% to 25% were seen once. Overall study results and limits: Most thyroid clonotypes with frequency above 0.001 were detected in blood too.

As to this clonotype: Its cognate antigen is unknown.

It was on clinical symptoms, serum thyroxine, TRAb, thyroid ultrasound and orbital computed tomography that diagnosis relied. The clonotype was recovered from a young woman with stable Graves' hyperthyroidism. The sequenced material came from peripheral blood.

The CDR3 bases are TGTGCCAGCAGCCGTGACGGCTACTATGGCTACACCTTC. Its protein product is CASSRDGYYGYTF. This chain uses TRBV7-9 with TRBJ1-2; D not resolved. CDR1 is SEHNR, CDR2 FQNEAQ, per germline (reference sequence). This CDR3 contains 13 residues. V was trimmed by 5 bases and J by 3 bases, leaving 10 bases between them. The variable domain in full, completed from reference TRBV7-9 and TRBJ1-2, reads DTGVSQNPRHKITKRGQNVTFRCDPISEHNRLYWYRQTLGQGPEFLTYFQNEAQLEKSRLLSDRFSAERPKGSFSTLEIQRTEQGDSAMYLCASSRDGYYGYTFGSGTRLTVV.